The entry below describes one TCR beta chain. Antigen unknown. The data were taken from a study of early T cells in non-severe SARS-CoV-2 infection. Study-wide results and caveats: VDJdb-based annotation leaned toward anti-spike CD8 responses and missed private and CD4 specificities.

From the 5' RACE reads, TCRdb called clonotypes with MiXCR, one entry per CDR3 protein. The data hold around 63,000 distinct CDR3 sequences, with roughly 5.7% observed a single time. Looked up from germline, CDR1 is LGHNA and CDR2 is YSLEER. V gave up 0 bases and J gave up 2 bases; unmatched junction bases: 6. The CDR3 spans 16 residues. V gene TRBV4-3 combines with J gene TRBJ2-7; the match to TRBD2 covers 8 bases. This clonotype was obtained from an adult who was a healthcare worker with PCR-confirmed SARS-CoV-2 infection or an uninfected control (not recorded which). The material was whole blood, obtained at baseline. The CDR3 is CASSQDISGSAYEQYF. DNA for the CDR3: TGCGCCAGCAGCCAAGATATAAGCGGGAGCGCCTACGAGCAGTACTTC.